This T cell receptor (beta chain) derives from a study of cytomegalovirus exposure and HLA in healthy donors (dated 2017 in TCRdb). With respect to the entire study: The roughly 700 repertoires of the first cohort and the approximately 130 validation repertoires were produced on the same platform, according to a later analysis. The study aimed to test whether signatures of past pathogen exposure could be identified by cataloging public T cell receptors. Besides the first cohort of around 700 subjects, a separate validation cohort made up of roughly 120 different subjects was used. To predict cytomegalovirus infection status, the study combined high-throughput TCR immunosequencing, statistical association of individual TCRs with disease status, and machine learning. Paper-wide results and their limitations: Most TCR sequences were seen in very few donors, while some public TCRs were found in many individuals. The authors suggested that the approach could potentially be generalized to other disease states and immunological phenotypes. In vitro tests confirmed that a few of the cytomegalovirus-associated TCR beta chains recognize cytomegalovirus antigens. Cytomegalovirus status was reported to be diagnosed by the classifier with high specificity and sensitivity in both the original and validation cohorts. The study listed 150 to 200 TCR beta chains as associated with cytomegalovirus. In a later analysis, TCRs clustered in the first cohort were found to also tend to co-occur in the approximately 110 validation repertoires, with over 90% of cluster scores above 0. A later analysis had no HLA typing for the validation cohort, so co-occurrence there was scored across all 130 or so repertoires.

Measured from the cysteine to the phenylalanine, the CDR3 is 14 residues long. Here the CDR3 DNA is all that survives: 42 bases in frame from base 1. CDR1 and CDR2 are drawn from the germline V gene (reference sequence): SSHAT, FNYEAQ. Libraries were made using the immunoSEQ multiplex PCR assay. The paper's data handling went like this. A statistical classification framework was built for diagnosing cytomegalovirus status from the catalog of TCR beta chain sequences. This immuneACCESS table, as held by TCRdb, lists in-frame sequences with V and J called but not all clones. Of the missing ones, under half trace to an unresolved V gene in checked studies; the others have no known cause. The V and J calls and the clone size are those of that table, but D and trimming were determined from the DNA. The sample table holds 180,000 or so clones, of which around nine tenths were seen once. Clones ranked in the top ten supply approximately 7.7% of the sample.

Details on this clone: The target of this receptor is not known. Compared with germline, one end of the junction differs, possibly owing to a read error.

The donors belonged to the validation cohort of approximately 130 subjects, which was separate from the approximately 680-subject first cohort. The sequenced sample consisted of PBMCs. Recombination joined TRBV7-7 with TRBJ2-5; the D region may be TRBD1 or TRBD2, each matching 6 bases equally. The TCR sequence derives from a man under 40 in good health and CMV-seropositive. The sequence in DNA is TGTGCTAGCAGCTCCCTCGGGGGCAGAGAGACCCAGTACTTC. Its translation is CASSSLGGRETQYF.